The T cell receptor (beta chain) described here comes from a study of blood T cells in healthy people across ages. The CDR3 is 13 residues long. From germline, CDR1 is SGHAT and CDR2 FQNNGV. Next came a second PCR, run for roughly 6 to 11 cycles, which used a sample-barcoded 5' primer along with a J-beta primer mix. TCRdb ran MiXCR on the 5' RACE reads and lists one entry per CDR3 protein. The sample includes some 700,000 distinct CDR3 sequences, 20% to 25% of them seen just once. Input material: blood. V is TRBV11-2 and J is TRBJ2-5; D is undetermined. TRBJ2-7 matches the DNA end more closely, so the J call is doubtful. This TCR was sampled from a man in his 70s in good health. CDR3 amino acids: CASSLDPGYEQYF. The CDR3, as DNA: TGTGCCAGCAGCTTAGATCCTGGGTACGAGCAGTACTTC.